This T cell receptor (beta chain) was sequenced during a study of memory CD4+ T cells and cytomegalovirus serostatus. Findings and caveats of the study: About two fifths of the roughly 150 known CMV-associated TCRbeta sequences appeared in CD4+ memory.

Single viable CD3+CD4+CD8-CD45RO+ cells were sorted as the memory CD4+ T cells. The J segment lost 5 bases and the V segment lost 0 bases, leaving 12 bases of the junction unmatched. Looked up from germline, CDR1 is SGHRS and CDR2 is YFSETQ. The CDR3 has 17 residues. This clone turned up a few times. Its target is not known. TCRdb keeps only in-frame clones here, not all; method: immunoSEQ multiplex PCR. The table includes 50,000 to 65,000 clones, around 77% detected once. The sample was memory CD4+ T cells from blood. The origin of this receptor is an adult in good health and CMV-seronegative. This chain connects TRBV5-1 to TRBJ1-1, with 8 bases lining up with TRBD1. For the CDR3, the DNA is TGCGCCAGCAGCTTGGCGGCCCTCGGGACAGGCTATACTGAAGCTTTCTTT. It codes for CASSLAALGTGYTEAFF.